This passage covers 26 T cell receptor beta chains from one sample sequenced in a study of T-cell memory formation after mild COVID-19. TCRdb redid the calling of the 5' RACE reads with MiXCR, one entry per CDR3 protein. This sample carries about 350,000 distinct CDR3 sequences, around 28% of them seen once, and the ten largest clones take approximately 12%. Sequenced input: PBMCs or a T cell subset sorted from them (not recorded which). These receptors all stem from an adult woman who had mild COVID-19 (a few samples of this study predate the infection). Cell type and time point are not known.

In this sample, this clonotype turned up a few times. This sequence joins TRBV5-6 and TRBJ1-5, with TRBD1 as a possible D gene (5 bases). Trimming cost V 1 base and J 1 base, with 9 bases left between them. Looked up from germline, CDR1 is SGHDT and CDR2 is YYEEEE. The CDR3 contains 15 residues. This CDR3 is CASSLQGPSNQPQHF. DNA for the CDR3: TGTGCCAGCAGCTTGCAGGGACCCAGCAATCAGCCCCAGCATTTT. The variable domain in full, completed from reference TRBV5-6 and TRBJ1-5, reads DAGVTQSPTHLIKTRGQQVTLRCSPKSGHDTVSWYQQALGQGPQFIFQYYEEEERQRGNFPDRFSGHQFPNYSSELNVNALLLGDSALYLCASSLQGPSNQPQHFGDGTRLSIL.

This clonotype has just a few counts. The chain is built from TRBV9 and TRBJ2-2, with 16 bases matching TRBD2. V dropped 5 bases and J dropped 6; count of bases not matched to a gene: 7. Per germline, CDR1 SGDLS and CDR2 YYNGEE. The CDR3 is 17 residues long. CDR3 nucleotide sequence: TGTGCCAGCAGAACGGGACTAGCGGGAGGGCCGGCCGGGGAGCTGTTTTTT. It encodes CASRTGLAGGPAGELFF.

This clonotype was found a few times. The chain joins TRBV9 to TRBJ2-2; possibly TRBD2 for D (6 bases). CDR1 SGDLS and CDR2 YYNGEE come from the germline V gene. The CDR3 has 15 amino acids. Trimming stripped 0 bases from V and 6 bases from J, with 12 bases between. The chain's CDR3 is CASSVDPSVAGELFF. The DNA of the CDR3 is TGTGCCAGCAGCGTAGATCCTAGCGTCGCCGGGGAGCTGTTTTTT.

The CDR3 sequence is CASSEAFSTDTQYF. The CDR3 nucleotides read TGTGCCAGCAGTGAAGCCTTTAGCACAGATACGCAGTATTTT. This rearrangement joins TRBV25-1 to TRBJ2-3, with D unclear. Trimming removed 2 bases at V and 0 bases at J, with 6 bases between. Germline V gene sequence: CDR1 MGHDK, CDR2 SYGVNS. The CDR3 has 14 residues.

The chain carries TRBV24-1 and TRBJ2-1, with D tentatively TRBD2 (5 bases). Trimming stripped 0 bases from V and 10 bases from J, with 6 bases between. CDR3 size: 12 residues. Per germline, CDR1 KGHDR and CDR2 SFDVKD. CDR3 nucleotides: TGTGCCACCAGTGATTTGAAGCGGGAGCAGTTCTTC. Translated: CATSDLKREQFF.

The sample holds a few counts of this clonotype. The rearrangement uses TRBV6-1 and TRBJ1-2; unclear D gene. V dropped 4 bases and J dropped 3 bases, with 12 bases sitting between them. The CDR3 length is 14 residues. The V gene's germline CDR1 is MNHNS and CDR2 SASEGT. CDR3 loop: CASSVSARYYGYTF. The DNA of the CDR3 is TGTGCCAGCAGTGTGTCGGCACGGTACTATGGCTACACCTTC.

The chain joins TRBV5-4 to TRBJ1-2; TRBD1 might be the D (5 bases). This CDR3 has 15 residues. V was trimmed by 3 bases and J by 8 bases, leaving 20 bases between them. The germline V gene encodes CDR1 SGHNT and CDR2 YYREEE (reference sequence). The CDR3 region has the DNA TGTGCCAGCAGCTCAAACGGGGCACTGTCTATCGGCTACACCTTC. Translating gives CASSSNGALSIGYTF.

The chain links TRBV20-1 to TRBJ2-5; D unresolved. The V gene's germline CDR1 is DFQATT and CDR2 SNEGSKA (reference sequence). The CDR3 is 13 residues long. V dropped 3 bases and J dropped 3 bases, with 11 bases sitting between them. This CDR3 reads CSASHGYEETQYF. The CDR3 DNA sequence: TGCAGTGCTAGTCACGGGTACGAAGAGACCCAGTACTTC.

This clonotype came up many times. The chain uses TRBV7-6 and TRBJ2-1; 9 bases agree with TRBD2. The CDR3 is made up of 15 amino acids. The J segment lost 4 bases and the V segment lost 5 bases, leaving 6 bases of the junction unmatched. CDR1 and CDR2 (germline): SGHVS, FNYEAQ. CDR3 sequence (DNA): TGTGCCAGCAGCCCTCCAGCGGGGGGTTACAATGAGCAGTTCTTC. Translated, it gives CASSPPAGGYNEQFF.

In its sample, this clonotype was seen once. The gene calls are TRBV20-1 and TRBJ1-2; D possibly corresponds to TRBD1 (5 bases). This CDR3 has 13 residues. The germline V gene has CDR1 DFQATT and CDR2 SNEGSKA (reference sequence). The ends were cut back, 6 bases at V and 8 bases at J, with 19 bases in the middle. As DNA, the CDR3 is TGCAGTGCCCTAAACTCCGGCAGGGACGGCTACACCTTC. Its protein is CSALNSGRDGYTF.

CDR3 amino acids: CASSLEELLQFF. CDR3 in DNA: TGTGCCAGCAGCTTAGAGGAACTATTGCAGTTCTTC. The chain has TRBV7-9 and TRBJ2-1; no firm D call. This CDR3 is built from 12 residues. Per the germline V gene, CDR1 is SEHNR and CDR2 is FQNEAQ (reference sequence). The V end lost 1 base, the J end lost 12 bases, and 10 bases lay between the germline ends. Full variable domain (outside the CDR3, taken from reference TRBV7-9 and TRBJ2-1): DTGVSQNPRHKITKRGQNVTFRCDPISEHNRLYWYRQTLGQGPEFLTYFQNEAQLEKSRLLSDRFSAERPKGSFSTLEIQRTEQGDSAMYLCASSLEELLQFFGPGTRLTVL.

The rearrangement joins TRBV3-1 to TRBJ2-1; D is unclear. The CDR3 is made up of 14 amino acids. Deletions cut 0 bases from V and 7 bases from J, with 10 bases between. Per the germline V gene, CDR1 is LGHDT and CDR2 is YNNKEL (reference sequence). DNA for the CDR3: TGTGCCAGCAGCCAAGATCCTGGTTGGAATGAGCAGTTCTTC. Translating gives CASSQDPGWNEQFF.

This clonotype appeared a few times. This chain links TRBV6-5 with TRBJ1-1, with D unclear. Germline V gene lookup returns CDR1 MNHEY and CDR2 SVGAGI. V shed 0 bases and J shed 1 base, with 12 bases lying between them. The CDR3 extends over 16 amino acids. The CDR3 nucleotides read TGTGCCAGCAGTTACTCGCTTTGGGTGGCGAACACTGAAGCTTTCTTT. This gives the protein CASSYSLWVANTEAFF.

This clonotype was seen more than once but under ten times. J is TRBJ1-2 and V is TRBV18; D call uncertain. Germline CDR1 and CDR2: KGHSH and LQKENI. The CDR3 extends over 12 amino acids. V was shortened by 2 bases and J by 1 base, with 2 bases between the two germline ends. The CDR3 sequence: CASSPDNYGYTF. CDR3 in DNA: TGTGCCAGCTCACCAGATAACTATGGCTACACCTTC.

In this sample, this clonotype turned up a few times. The chain carries TRBV20-1 and TRBJ2-7; the match to TRBD1 covers 9 bases. Germline loops: CDR1 DFQATT, CDR2 SNEGSKA (reference sequence). The CDR3 sequence is 15 residues long. The V and J ends lost 1 base and 3 bases, in that order; junction bases with no gene match: 7. The CDR3 nucleotides are TGCAGTGCTAGAGGACAGTGGGACAGGGACTACGAGCAGTACTTC. It codes for CSARGQWDRDYEQYF.

This clonotype has more than one count but fewer than ten. The chain has TRBV20-1 and TRBJ2-7; TRBD1 aligns across 8 bases. V was pared by 6 bases and J by 2 bases, with 6 bases of the junction left unmatched. From germline, CDR1 is DFQATT and CDR2 SNEGSKA (reference sequence). The CDR3 consists of 13 residues. The CDR3 bases are TGCAGTGCCAGGACAGGGCGGGCCTACGAGCAGTACTTC. Translated: CSARTGRAYEQYF.

The rearrangement joins TRBV30 to TRBJ2-4; D may be TRBD1 (6 bases). The V end was cut by 4 bases, the J end by 6 bases, with 19 bases between. Germline V CDR1 and CDR2: GTSNPN, SVGIG (reference sequence). This CDR3 is built from 15 residues. The CDR3 loop is CAWTLQGVGLNIQYF. The CDR3 DNA reads as TGTGCCTGGACCCTACAGGGTGTGGGGTTAAACATTCAGTACTTC.

The sample holds a few counts of this clonotype. The chain carries TRBV7-9 and TRBJ2-7; TRBD1 aligns across 9 bases. Germline CDR1 SEHNR, CDR2 FQNEAQ (reference sequence). V shed 4 bases, J shed 5 bases, and the junction held 9 bases outside the gene matches. The CDR3 covers 15 residues. The CDR3 loop reads CASSSTGQGGHEQYF. The CDR3 DNA is TGTGCCAGCAGCTCAACGGGACAGGGTGGCCACGAGCAGTACTTC.

The chain couples TRBV3-1 to TRBJ2-3; the match to TRBD2 covers 8 bases. Germline V gene data show CDR1 as LGHDT and CDR2 as YNNKEL (reference sequence). The V segment lost 6 bases and the J segment 1 base; nucleotides outside the gene matches: 3. The CDR3 length is 14 residues. The CDR3 DNA is TGTGCCAGCAGTGGTAGCGGGGGCACAGATACGCAGTATTTT. Translation gives CASSGSGGTDTQYF.

J is TRBJ2-4 and V is TRBV5-1; 10 bases line up with TRBD1. CDR1 is SGHRS, CDR2 YFSETQ, per germline. This CDR3 is built from 14 residues. J gave up 6 bases and V 3 bases, and 3 bases lay outside the gene matches. CDR3: CASSSTGGLNIQYF. The CDR3 DNA sequence: TGCGCCAGCAGCTCGACAGGGGGCCTAAACATTCAGTACTTC.

This clonotype was found a few times. The rearrangement joins TRBV12-3 or TRBV12-4 to TRBJ2-3, with 8 bases matching TRBD1. The V and J ends lost 6 bases and 6 bases, in that order; junction bases with no gene match: 17. The CDR3 runs 17 residues. CDR3 DNA: TGTGCCAGCAGGTCCGCTCCGGGACAGGAAGATCCTGATACGCAGTATTTT. Protein product: CASRSAPGQEDPDTQYF.

V usage is TRBV7-6 and J usage is TRBJ2-3; D unresolved. Germline CDR1 reads SGHVS; CDR2 reads FNYEAQ. Trimming removed 1 base from V and 7 bases from J, with 18 bases in between. The CDR3 has 16 amino acids. The CDR3, as DNA: TGTGCCAGCAGCTTAGATCTTCAGGCTAGTCCTCATACGCAGTATTTT. This gives the protein CASSLDLQASPHTQYF.

This clonotype was counted ten times or more. The chain links TRBV9 to TRBJ2-1; TRBD2 matches at 8 bases. The germline CDR1 and CDR2 sequences are SGDLS and YYNGEE. The V gene end was trimmed by 0 bases and the J gene end by 7 bases; junction bases not matched to a gene: 6. There are 15 residues in the CDR3. The CDR3 coding sequence is TGTGCCAGCAGCGTAGGGGGCGGGAGGATGAATGAGCAGTTCTTC. Residues: CASSVGGGRMNEQFF.

The sample holds a few counts of this clonotype. The chain joins TRBV20-1 to TRBJ2-3, with 8 positions matching TRBD2. Germline CDR1 reads DFQATT; CDR2 reads SNEGSKA (reference sequence). Trimming at V came to 6 bases and at J to 0 bases, leaving 5 bases not matched to a gene. CDR3 length equals 14 residues. The CDR3 DNA sequence: TGCAGTGCCGGTCCTAGCGGGAGCACAGATACGCAGTATTTT. This encodes CSAGPSGSTDTQYF.

The chain recombines TRBV29-1 with TRBJ2-7; possibly TRBD1 for D (6 bases). The CDR3 sequence is 13 residues long. Trimming pared 8 bases from V and 5 bases from J, leaving 19 bases between. From germline, CDR1 is SQVTM and CDR2 ANQGSEA. The CDR3 DNA reads as TGCAGCACCTACAGGGTCGGCAGCGACGAGCAGTACTTC. Translation gives CSTYRVGSDEQYF.

This clonotype was observed a few times. This chain links TRBV4-1 with TRBJ1-1; TRBD1 matches at 8 bases. Trimming cost V 4 bases and J 3 bases; bases outside gene matches: 4. The CDR3 extends over 14 amino acids. Germline CDR1 and CDR2: MGHRA and YSYEKL. CDR3 DNA: TGCGCCAGCAGCCGACCAGGGGGCCACACTGAAGCTTTCTTT. It specifies CASSRPGGHTEAFF.